This T cell receptor (beta chain) was identified in a study of shared clonotypes between healthy human individuals. It was across several immunoSEQ plates that each subset's genomic DNA was evenly split. DNA at about 210 ng, about 30,000 T cell genomes, went into sorted-subset replicate PCRs. Libraries were prepared by immunoSEQ multiplex PCR; TCRdb keeps only in-frame clonotypes and omits some of them. The data show a few million clones, around nine tenths seen once. Only Caucasian adults living in Nashville, Tennessee served as donors. This clone was detected only once. CDR3 length: 16 amino acids. What was sequenced was naive CD4+ T cells sorted from blood. Subset given: CD45RA+ positively selected. The TCR originated in a man aged 18 to 30 in good health. V is TRBV21-1 and J is TRBJ2-3; the table's D call TRBD2 went unverified against the DNA. TRBV21-1 is designated a pseudogene. CDR3 nucleotide sequence: TGTGCCAGCAGCAGGGGAGGGATTAGAGTCACAGATACGCAGTATTTT. Translation gives CASSRGGIRVTDTQYF.